This T cell receptor (beta chain) is drawn from a study of blood T cell repertoires in COVID-19. Study-wide context: Specimens from acute and convalescent COVID-19 originated in the United States, Italy and Spain. Sources were T cells, B-cell-depleted T cells, or PBMCs; the material itself was cDNA or gDNA.

The study drew participants aged about 18 to 95 years from about two dozen US areas. Categorization into cohorts depended on clinical history that participants reported. CDR3 length: 17 amino acids. Trimming at V came to 6 bases and at J to 6 bases, leaving 12 bases not matched to a gene. Germline CDR1 and CDR2: LNHDA and SQIVND (reference sequence). Repertoires were generated with immunoSEQ multiplex PCR, while TCRdb's copy carries only in-frame clones and drops some. The profile shows around 190,000 clones, 65% to 80% of them singletons. The V and J genes are TRBV19 and TRBJ2-2; 11 bases align to TRBD2. This receptor was taken from a woman between 45 and 60 years old with acute COVID-19. The sample comprised PBMCs or T cells enriched from blood (not recorded which). The CDR3 protein is CASSLTIAGGYAGELFF. CDR3 coding DNA: TGTGCCAGTAGCCTGACCATAGCGGGGGGGTACGCCGGGGAGCTGTTTTTT.